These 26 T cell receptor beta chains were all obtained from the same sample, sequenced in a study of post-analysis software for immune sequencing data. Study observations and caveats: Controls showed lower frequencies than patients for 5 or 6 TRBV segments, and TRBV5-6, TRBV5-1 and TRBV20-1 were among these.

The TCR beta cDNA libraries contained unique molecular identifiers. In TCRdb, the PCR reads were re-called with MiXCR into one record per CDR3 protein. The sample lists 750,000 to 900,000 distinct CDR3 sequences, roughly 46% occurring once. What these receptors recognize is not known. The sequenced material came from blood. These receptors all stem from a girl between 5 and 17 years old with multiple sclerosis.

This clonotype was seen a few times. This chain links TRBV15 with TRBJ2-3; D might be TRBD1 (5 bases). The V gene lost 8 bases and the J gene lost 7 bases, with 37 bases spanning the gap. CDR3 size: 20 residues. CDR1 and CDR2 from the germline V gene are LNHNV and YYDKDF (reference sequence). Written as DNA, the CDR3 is TGTGCCACCTCAGGCGAACCTCCGGGCGGATTTCGGAGCAGGGCGAATACGCAGTATTTT. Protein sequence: CATSGEPPGGFRSRANTQYF.

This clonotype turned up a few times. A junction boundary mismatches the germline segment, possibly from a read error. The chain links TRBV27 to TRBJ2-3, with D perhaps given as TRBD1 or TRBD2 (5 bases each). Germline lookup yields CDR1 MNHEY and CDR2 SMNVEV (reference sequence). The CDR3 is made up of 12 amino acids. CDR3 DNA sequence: TGTGCCTGCAGTACCGGGACGGGGACGCAGTATTTT. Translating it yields CACSTGTGTQYF.

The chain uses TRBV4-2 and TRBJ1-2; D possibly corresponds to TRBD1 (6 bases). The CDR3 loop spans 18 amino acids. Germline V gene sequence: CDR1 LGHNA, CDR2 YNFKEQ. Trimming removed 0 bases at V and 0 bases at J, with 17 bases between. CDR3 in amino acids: CASSQDLSGAHTNYGYTF. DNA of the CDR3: TGTGCCAGCAGCCAAGACCTCTCGGGGGCACACACTAACTATGGCTACACCTTC.

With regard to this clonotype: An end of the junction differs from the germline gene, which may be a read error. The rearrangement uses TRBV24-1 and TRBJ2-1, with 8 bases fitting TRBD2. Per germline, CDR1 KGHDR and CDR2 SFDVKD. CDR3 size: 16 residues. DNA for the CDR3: TGTGCCACCAGTGATTCACGGACTAGCCCCTACAATGTGCAGTTCTTC. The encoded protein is CATSDSRTSPYNVQFF.

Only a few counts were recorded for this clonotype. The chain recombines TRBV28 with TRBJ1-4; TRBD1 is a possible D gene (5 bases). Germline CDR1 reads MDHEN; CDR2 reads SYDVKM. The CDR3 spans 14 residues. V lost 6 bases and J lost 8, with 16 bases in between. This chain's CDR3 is CASSPPGRDEKLFF. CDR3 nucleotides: TGTGCCAGCAGCCCTCCAGGCAGGGACGAAAAACTGTTTTTT.

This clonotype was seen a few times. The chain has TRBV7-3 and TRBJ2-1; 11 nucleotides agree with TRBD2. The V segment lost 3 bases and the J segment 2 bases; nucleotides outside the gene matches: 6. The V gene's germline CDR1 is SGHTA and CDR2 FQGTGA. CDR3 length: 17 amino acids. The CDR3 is CASSFVPGLAAYNEQFF. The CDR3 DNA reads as TGTGCCAGCAGCTTTGTTCCGGGACTAGCGGCCTACAATGAGCAGTTCTTC.

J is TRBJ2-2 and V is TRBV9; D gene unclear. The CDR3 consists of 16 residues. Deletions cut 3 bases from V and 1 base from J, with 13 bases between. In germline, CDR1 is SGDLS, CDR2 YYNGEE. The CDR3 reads CASSAFEVGNTGELFF. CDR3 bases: TGTGCCAGCAGCGCCTTTGAGGTGGGGAACACCGGGGAGCTGTTTTTT.

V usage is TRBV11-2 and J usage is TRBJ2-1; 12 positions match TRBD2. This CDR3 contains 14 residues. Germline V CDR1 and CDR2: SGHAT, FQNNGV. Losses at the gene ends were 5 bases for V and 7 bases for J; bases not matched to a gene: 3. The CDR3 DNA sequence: TGTGCCAGCAGCACTAGCGGGAGGAAGAATGAGCAGTTCTTC. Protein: CASSTSGRKNEQFF.

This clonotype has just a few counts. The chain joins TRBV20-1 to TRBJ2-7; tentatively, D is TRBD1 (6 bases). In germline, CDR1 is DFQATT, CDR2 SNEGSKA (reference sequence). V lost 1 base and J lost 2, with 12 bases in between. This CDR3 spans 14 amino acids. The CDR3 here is CSARVLRGTYEQYF. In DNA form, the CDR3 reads TGCAGTGCTAGAGTTCTCAGGGGCACCTACGAGCAGTACTTC.

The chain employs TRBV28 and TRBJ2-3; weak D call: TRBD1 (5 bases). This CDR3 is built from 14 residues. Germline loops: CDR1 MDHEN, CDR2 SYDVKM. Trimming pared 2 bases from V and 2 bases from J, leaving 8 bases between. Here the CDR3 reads CASSLDSYTDTQYF. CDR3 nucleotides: TGTGCCAGCAGTTTAGACAGCTACACAGATACGCAGTATTTT.

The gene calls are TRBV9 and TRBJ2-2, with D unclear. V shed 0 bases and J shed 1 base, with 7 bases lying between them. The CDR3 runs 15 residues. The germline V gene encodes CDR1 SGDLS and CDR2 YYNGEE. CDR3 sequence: CASSVDQVNTGELFF. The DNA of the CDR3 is TGTGCCAGCAGCGTAGACCAGGTGAACACCGGGGAGCTGTTTTTT.

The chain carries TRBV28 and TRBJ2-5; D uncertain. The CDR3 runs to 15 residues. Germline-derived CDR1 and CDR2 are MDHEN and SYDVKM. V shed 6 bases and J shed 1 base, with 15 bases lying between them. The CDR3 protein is CASSPTFGFQETQYF. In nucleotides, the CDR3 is TGTGCCAGCAGCCCTACGTTCGGGTTCCAAGAGACCCAGTACTTC. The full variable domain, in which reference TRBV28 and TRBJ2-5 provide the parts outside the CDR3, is DVKVTQSSRYLVKRTGEKVFLECVQDMDHENMFWYRQDPGLGLRLIYFSYDVKMKEKGDIPEGYSVSREKKERFSLILESASTNQTSMYLCASSPTFGFQETQYFGPGTRLLVL.

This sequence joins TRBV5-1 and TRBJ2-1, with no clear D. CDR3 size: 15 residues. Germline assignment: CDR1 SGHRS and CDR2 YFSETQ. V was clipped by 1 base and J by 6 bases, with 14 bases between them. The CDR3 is CASSLLASRGNEQFF. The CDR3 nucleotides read TGCGCCAGCAGCTTGCTCGCGTCAAGAGGCAATGAGCAGTTCTTC.

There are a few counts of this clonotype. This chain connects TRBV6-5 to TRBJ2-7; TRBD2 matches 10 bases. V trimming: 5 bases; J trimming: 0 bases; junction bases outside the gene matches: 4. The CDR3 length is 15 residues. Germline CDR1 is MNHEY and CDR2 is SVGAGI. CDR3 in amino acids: CASSKTSGFSYEQYF. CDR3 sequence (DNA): TGTGCCAGCAGTAAGACTAGCGGGTTCTCCTACGAGCAGTACTTC.

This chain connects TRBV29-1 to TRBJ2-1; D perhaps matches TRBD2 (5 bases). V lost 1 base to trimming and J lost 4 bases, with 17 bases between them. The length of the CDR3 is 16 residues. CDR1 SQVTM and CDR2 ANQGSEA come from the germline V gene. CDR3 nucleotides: TGCAGCGTTGAAGGGAGGCTAGGGTATGGATACAATGAGCAGTTCTTC. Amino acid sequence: CSVEGRLGYGYNEQFF.

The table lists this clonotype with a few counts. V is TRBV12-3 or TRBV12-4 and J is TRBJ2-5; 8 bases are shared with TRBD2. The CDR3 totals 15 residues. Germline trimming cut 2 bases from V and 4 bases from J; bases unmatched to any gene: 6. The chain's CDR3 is CASSLHPGGGETQYF. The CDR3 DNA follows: TGTGCCAGCAGTTTACACCCGGGAGGGGGAGAGACCCAGTACTTC.

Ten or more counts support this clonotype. This CDR3 is CASSLAGQGYEQYF. The CDR3 bases are TGTGCCAGCAGTTTAGCGGGACAGGGCTACGAGCAGTACTTC. The chain couples TRBV12-3 or TRBV12-4 to TRBJ2-7; 9 nucleotides align to TRBD1. The V gene end was trimmed by 0 bases and the J gene end by 3 bases; junction bases not matched to a gene: 0. The CDR3 consists of 14 residues.

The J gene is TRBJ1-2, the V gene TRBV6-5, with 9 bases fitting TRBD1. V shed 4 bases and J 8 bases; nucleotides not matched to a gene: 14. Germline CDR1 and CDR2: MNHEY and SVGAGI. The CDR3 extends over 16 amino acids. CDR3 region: CASSSVPGQGIWGYTF. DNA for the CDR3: TGTGCCAGCAGTTCCGTTCCGGGACAGGGTATTTGGGGCTACACCTTC.

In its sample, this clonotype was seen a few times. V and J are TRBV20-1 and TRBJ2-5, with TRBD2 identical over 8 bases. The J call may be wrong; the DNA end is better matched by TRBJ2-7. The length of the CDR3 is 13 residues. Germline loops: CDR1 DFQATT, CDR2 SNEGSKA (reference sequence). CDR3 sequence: CSADGTSTYEQYF. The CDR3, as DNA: TGCAGTGCCGATGGGACTAGTACCTACGAGCAGTACTTC.

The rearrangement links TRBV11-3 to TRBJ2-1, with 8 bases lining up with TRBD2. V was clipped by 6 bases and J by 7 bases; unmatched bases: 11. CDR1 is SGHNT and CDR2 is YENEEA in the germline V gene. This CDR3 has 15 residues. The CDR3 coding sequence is TGTGCCAGCAGTTCCTCGAGCGGGAGTTGGAATGAGCAGTTCTTC. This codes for CASSSSSGSWNEQFF.

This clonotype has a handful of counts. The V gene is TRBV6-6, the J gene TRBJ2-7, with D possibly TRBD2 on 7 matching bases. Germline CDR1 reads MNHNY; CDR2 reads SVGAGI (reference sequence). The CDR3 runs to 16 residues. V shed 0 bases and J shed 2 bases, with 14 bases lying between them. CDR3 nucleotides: TGTGCCAGCAGTTACTCTTGGGGGGGCTACCCCTACGAGCAGTACTTC. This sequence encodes CASSYSWGGYPYEQYF.

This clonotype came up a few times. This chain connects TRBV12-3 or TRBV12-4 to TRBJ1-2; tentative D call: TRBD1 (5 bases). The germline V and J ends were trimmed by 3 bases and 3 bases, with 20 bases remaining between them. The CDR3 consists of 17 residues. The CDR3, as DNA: TGTGCCAGCAGTTTGGACCCAGTAACACCGGGGGACTATGGCTACACCTTC. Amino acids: CASSLDPVTPGDYGYTF.

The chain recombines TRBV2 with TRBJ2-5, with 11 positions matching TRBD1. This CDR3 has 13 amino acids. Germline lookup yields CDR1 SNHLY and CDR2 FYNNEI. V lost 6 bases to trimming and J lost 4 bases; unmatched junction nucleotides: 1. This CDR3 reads CASRGTGGETQYF. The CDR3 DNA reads TGTGCCAGCAGAGGGACAGGGGGAGAGACCCAGTACTTC.

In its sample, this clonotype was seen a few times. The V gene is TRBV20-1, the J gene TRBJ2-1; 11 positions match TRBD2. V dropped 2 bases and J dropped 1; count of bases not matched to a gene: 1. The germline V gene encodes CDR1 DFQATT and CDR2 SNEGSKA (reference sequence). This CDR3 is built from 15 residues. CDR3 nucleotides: TGCAGTGCTAGACTAGCGGGAGGATCCTACAATGAGCAGTTCTTC. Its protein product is CSARLAGGSYNEQFF.

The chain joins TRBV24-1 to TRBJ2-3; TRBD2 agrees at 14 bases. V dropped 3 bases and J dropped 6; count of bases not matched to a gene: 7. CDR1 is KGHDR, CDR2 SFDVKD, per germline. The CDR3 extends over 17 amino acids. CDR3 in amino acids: CATSDTGTSGRGDTQYF. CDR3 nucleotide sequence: TGTGCCACCAGTGATACCGGGACTAGCGGGAGAGGCGATACGCAGTATTTT.

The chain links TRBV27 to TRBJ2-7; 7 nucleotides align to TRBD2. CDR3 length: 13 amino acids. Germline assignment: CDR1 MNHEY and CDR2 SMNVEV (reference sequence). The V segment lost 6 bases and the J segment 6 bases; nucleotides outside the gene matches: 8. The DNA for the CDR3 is TGTGCCAGCAGATTGGGGGGGACGGGCGAGCAGTACTTC. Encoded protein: CASRLGGTGEQYF.